This entry describes one T cell receptor (beta chain). The sample belongs to a study of blood T cell repertoires in COVID-19. Across the study: Acute and convalescent COVID-19 samples came from the United States, Italy and Spain.

CDR3 size: 13 residues. CDR1 and CDR2 from the germline V gene are SNHLY and FYNNEI. V was cut by 1 base and J by 4 bases, with 7 bases left in between. Generated by immunoSEQ multiplex PCR, the TCRdb table keeps only in-frame clones and is missing some. Of around 300,000 clones in the sample, roughly 89% were seen once. The sequence came from a woman in her 30s with active or convalescent COVID-19. The chain carries TRBV2 and TRBJ1-2, with D tentatively TRBD1 (5 bases). The sample comprised peripheral blood. CDR3 protein: CASSEGGGYGYTF. CDR3 nucleotide sequence: TGTGCCAGCAGTGAAGGGGGCGGCTATGGCTACACCTTC.